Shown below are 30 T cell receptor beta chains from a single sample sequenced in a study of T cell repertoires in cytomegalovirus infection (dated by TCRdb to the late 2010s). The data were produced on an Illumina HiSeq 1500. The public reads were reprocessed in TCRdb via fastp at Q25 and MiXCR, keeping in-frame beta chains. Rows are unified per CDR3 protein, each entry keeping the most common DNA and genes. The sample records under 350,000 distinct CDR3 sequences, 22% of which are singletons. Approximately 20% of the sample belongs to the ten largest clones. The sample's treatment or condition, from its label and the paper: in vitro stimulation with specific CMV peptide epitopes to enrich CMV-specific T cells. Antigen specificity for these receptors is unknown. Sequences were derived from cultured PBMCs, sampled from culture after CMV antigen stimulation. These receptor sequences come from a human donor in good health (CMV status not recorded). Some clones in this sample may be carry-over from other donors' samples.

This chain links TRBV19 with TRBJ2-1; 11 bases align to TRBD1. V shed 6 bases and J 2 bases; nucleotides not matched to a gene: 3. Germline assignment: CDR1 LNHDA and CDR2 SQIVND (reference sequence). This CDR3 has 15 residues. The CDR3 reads CASRDRGPPYNEQFF. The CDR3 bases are TGTGCCAGTAGGGACAGGGGGCCCCCCTACAATGAGCAGTTCTTC.

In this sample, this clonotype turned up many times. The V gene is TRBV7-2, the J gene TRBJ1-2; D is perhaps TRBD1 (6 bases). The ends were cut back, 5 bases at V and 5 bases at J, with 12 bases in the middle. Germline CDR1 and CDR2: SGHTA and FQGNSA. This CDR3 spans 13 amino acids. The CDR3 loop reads CASSTRQEYGYTF. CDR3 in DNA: TGTGCCAGCAGCACAAGACAGGAATATGGCTACACCTTC.

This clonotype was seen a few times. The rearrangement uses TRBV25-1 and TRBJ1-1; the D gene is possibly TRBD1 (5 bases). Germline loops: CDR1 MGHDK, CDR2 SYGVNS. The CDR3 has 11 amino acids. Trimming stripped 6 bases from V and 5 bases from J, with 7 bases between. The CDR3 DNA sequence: TGTGCCAGCAGCGAGGGGACTGAAGCTTTCTTT. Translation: CASSEGTEAFF.

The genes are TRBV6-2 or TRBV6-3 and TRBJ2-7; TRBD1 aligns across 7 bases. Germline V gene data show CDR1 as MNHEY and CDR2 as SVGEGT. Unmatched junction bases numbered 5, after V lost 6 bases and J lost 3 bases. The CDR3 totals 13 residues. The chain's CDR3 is CASSIGTVYEQYF. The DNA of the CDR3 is TGTGCCAGCAGCATCGGGACAGTCTACGAGCAGTACTTC.

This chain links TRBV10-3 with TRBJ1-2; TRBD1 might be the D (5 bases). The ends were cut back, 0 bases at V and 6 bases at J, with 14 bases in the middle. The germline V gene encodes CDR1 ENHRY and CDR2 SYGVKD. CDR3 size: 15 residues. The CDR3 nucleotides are TGTGCCATCAGTGAGTCTTCGGCAGGGAGGCATGGCTACACCTTC. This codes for CAISESSAGRHGYTF.

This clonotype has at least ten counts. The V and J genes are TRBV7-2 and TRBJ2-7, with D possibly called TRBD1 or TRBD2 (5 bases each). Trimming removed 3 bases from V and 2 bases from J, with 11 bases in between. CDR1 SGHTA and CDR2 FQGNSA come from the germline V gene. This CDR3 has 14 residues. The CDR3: CASSFKEGPYEQYV. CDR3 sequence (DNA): TGTGCCAGCAGCTTTAAAGAGGGGCCCTACGAGCAGTACGTC.

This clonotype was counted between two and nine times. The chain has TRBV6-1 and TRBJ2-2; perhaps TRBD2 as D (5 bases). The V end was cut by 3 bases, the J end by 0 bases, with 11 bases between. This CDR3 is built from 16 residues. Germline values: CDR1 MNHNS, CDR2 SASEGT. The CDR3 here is CASSDGLSTNTGELFF. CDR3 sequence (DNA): TGTGCCAGCAGTGACGGACTCTCAACGAACACCGGGGAGCTGTTTTTT.

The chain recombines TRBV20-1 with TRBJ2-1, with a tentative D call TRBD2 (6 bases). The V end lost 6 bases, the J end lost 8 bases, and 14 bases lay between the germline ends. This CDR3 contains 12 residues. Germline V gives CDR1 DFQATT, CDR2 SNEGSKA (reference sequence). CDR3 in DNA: TGCAGTGCCATGGGACTTGGTGATGAGCAGTTCTTC. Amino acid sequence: CSAMGLGDEQFF.

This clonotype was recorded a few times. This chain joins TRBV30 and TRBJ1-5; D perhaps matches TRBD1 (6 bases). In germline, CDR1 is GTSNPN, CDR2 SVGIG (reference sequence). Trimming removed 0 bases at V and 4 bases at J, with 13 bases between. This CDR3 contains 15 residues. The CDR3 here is CAWSVLQGQNQPQHF. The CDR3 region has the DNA TGTGCCTGGAGTGTGCTCCAGGGACAAAATCAGCCCCAGCATTTT.

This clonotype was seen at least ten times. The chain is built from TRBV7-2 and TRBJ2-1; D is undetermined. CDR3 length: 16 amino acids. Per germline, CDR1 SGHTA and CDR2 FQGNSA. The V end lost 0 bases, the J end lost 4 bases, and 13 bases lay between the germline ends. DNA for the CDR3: TGTGCCAGCAGCTTAGCGTCGAGCCAGGCGTACAATGAGCAGTTCTTC. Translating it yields CASSLASSQAYNEQFF.

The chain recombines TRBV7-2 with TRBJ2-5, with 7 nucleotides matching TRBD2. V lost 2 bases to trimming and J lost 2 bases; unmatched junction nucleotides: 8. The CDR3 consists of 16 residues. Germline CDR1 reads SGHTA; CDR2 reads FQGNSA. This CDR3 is CASSLQSSGGQETQYF. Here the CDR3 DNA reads TGTGCCAGCAGCTTACAATCGTCGGGGGGTCAAGAGACCCAGTACTTC. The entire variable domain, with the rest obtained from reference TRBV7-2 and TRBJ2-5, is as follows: GAGVSQSPSNKVTEKGKDVELRCDPISGHTALYWYRQSLGQGLEFLIYFQGNSAPDKSGLPSDRFSAERTGGSVSTLTIQRTQQEDSAVYLCASSLQSSGGQETQYFGPGTRLLVL.

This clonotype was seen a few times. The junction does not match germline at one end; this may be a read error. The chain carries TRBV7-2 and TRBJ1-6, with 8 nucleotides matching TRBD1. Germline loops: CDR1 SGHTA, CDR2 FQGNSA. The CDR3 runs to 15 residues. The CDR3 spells CASSTRQGYTSPLHF. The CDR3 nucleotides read TGTGCCAGCAGCACCCGACAGGGGTATACTTCACCCCTCCACTTT. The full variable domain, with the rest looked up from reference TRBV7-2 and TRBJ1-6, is GAGVSQSPSNKVTEKGKDVELRCDPISGHTALYWYRQSLGQGLEFLIYFQGNSAPDKSGLPSDRFSAERTGGSVSTLTIQRTQQEDSAVYLCASSTRQGYTSPLHFGNGTRLTVT.

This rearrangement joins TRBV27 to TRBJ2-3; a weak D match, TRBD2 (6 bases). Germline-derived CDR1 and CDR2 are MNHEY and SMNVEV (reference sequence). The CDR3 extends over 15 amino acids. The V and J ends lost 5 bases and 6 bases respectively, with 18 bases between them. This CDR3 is CASSPRRDLLDTQYF. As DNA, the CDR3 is TGTGCCAGCAGTCCCCGGAGGGACTTGTTGGATACGCAGTATTTT.

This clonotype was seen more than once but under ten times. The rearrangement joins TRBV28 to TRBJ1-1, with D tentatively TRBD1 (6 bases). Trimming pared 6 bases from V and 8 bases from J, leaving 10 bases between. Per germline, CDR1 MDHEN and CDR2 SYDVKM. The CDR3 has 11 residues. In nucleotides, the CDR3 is TGTGCCAGCAGACTACAGGGCGAAGCTTTCTTT. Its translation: CASRLQGEAFF. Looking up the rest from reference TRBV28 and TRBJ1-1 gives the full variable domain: DVKVTQSSRYLVKRTGEKVFLECVQDMDHENMFWYRQDPGLGLRLIYFSYDVKMKEKGDIPEGYSVSREKKERFSLILESASTNQTSMYLCASRLQGEAFFGQGTRLTVV.

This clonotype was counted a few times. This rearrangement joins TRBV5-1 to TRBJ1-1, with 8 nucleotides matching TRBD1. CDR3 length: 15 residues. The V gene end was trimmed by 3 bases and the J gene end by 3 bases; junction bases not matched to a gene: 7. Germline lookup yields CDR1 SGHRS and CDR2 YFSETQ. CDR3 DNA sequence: TGCGCCAGCAGCTCGGACAGGGTGGGGTACACTGAAGCTTTCTTT. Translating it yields CASSSDRVGYTEAFF.

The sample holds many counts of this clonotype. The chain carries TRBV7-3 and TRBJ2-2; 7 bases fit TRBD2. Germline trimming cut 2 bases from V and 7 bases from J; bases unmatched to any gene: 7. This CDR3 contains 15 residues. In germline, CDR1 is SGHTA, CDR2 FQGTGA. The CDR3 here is CASSLLAGEGGELFF. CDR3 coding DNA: TGTGCCAGCAGCTTACTCGCGGGAGAGGGCGGGGAGCTGTTTTTT. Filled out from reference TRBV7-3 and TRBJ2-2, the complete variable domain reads GAGVSQTPSNKVTEKGKYVELRCDPISGHTALYWYRQSLGQGPEFLIYFQGTGAADDSGLPNDRFFAVRPEGSVSTLKIQRTERGDSAVYLCASSLLAGEGGELFFGEGSRLTVL.

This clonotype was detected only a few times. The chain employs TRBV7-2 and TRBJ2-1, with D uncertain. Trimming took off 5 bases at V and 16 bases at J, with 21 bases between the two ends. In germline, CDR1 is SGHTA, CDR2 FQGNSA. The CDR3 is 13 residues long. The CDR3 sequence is CASSQQLALPLFF. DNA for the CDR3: TGTGCCAGCAGCCAACAATTAGCCCTCCCGTTATTCTTC.

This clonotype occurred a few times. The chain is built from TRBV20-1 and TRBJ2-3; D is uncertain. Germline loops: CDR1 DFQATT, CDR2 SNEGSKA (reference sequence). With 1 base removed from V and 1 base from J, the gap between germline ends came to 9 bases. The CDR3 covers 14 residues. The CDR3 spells CSARGFAGTDTQYF. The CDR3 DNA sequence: TGCAGTGCTAGAGGTTTCGCAGGCACAGATACGCAGTATTTT.

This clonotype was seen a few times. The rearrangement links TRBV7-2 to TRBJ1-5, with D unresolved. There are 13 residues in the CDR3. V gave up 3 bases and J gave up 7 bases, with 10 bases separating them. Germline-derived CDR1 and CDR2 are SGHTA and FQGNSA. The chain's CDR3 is CASSFSGEQPQHF. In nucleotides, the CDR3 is TGTGCCAGCAGCTTTTCGGGAGAGCAGCCCCAGCATTTT.

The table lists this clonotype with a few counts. CDR3 protein: CASTPGGPGGEQYV. Written as DNA, the CDR3 is TGTGCCAGCACTCCTGGAGGACCCGGAGGCGAGCAGTACGTC. The chain couples TRBV6-6 to TRBJ2-7; possibly TRBD2 for D (5 bases). Trimming cost V 7 bases and J 6 bases, with 19 bases left between them. In germline, CDR1 is MNHNY, CDR2 SVGAGI (reference sequence). The CDR3 extends over 14 amino acids.

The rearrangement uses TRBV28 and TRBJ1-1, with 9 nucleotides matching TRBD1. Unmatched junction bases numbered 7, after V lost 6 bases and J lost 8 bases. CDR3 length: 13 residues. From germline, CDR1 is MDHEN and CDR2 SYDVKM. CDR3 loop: CASRATGTGEAFF. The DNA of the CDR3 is TGTGCCAGCAGAGCGACCGGGACAGGGGAAGCTTTCTTT.

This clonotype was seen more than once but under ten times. The CDR3 region has the DNA TGTGCCAGCAGCAACCTTCGTGGCGGGGAGCTGTTTTTT. Translation: CASSNLRGGELFF. This chain uses TRBV6-1 with TRBJ2-2; no clear D. The CDR3 has 13 amino acids. The germline CDR1 and CDR2 sequences are MNHNS and SASEGT. V lost 6 bases, J lost 7 bases, and 12 bases lay in between.

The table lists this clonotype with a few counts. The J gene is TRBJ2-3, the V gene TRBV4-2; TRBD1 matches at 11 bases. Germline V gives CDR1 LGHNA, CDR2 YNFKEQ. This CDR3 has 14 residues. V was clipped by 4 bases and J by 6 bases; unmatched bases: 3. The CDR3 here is CASSRDRGIDTQYF. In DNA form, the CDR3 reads TGTGCCAGCAGCCGGGACAGGGGGATTGATACGCAGTATTTT.

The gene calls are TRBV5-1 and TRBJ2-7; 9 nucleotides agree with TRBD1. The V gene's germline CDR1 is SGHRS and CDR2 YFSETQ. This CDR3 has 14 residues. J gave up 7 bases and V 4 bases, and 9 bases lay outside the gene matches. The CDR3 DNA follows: TGCGCCAGCAGCCTCTGGACAGGGGCGAGGGAGCAGTACTTC. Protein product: CASSLWTGAREQYF.

The CDR3, as DNA: TGCGCCAGCAGCCAAGTAGGGAGCGAGACCCAGTACTTC. It specifies CASSQVGSETQYF. This chain uses TRBV4-3 with TRBJ2-5; tentatively, D is TRBD2 (5 bases). The V gene's germline CDR1 is LGHNA and CDR2 YSLEER. Trimming took off 1 base at V and 5 bases at J, with 8 bases between the two ends. The CDR3 is 13 amino acids.

The CDR3: CASSLVVAGTSDQETQYF. CDR3 bases: TGTGCCAGCAGCTTAGTCGTTGCGGGGACATCCGACCAAGAGACCCAGTACTTC. The chain has TRBV11-2 and TRBJ2-5, with D perhaps assigned TRBD1 or TRBD2 (6 bases each). The germline V gene encodes CDR1 SGHAT and CDR2 FQNNGV. This CDR3 has 18 residues. V lost 1 base and J lost 0, with 18 bases in between.

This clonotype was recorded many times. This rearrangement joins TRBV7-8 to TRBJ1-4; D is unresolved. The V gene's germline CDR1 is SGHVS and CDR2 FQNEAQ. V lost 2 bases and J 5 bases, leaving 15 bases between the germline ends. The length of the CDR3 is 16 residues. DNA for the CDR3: TGTGCCAGCAGCTTAAACCTACACAGAACCAATGAAAAACTGTTTTTT. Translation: CASSLNLHRTNEKLFF.

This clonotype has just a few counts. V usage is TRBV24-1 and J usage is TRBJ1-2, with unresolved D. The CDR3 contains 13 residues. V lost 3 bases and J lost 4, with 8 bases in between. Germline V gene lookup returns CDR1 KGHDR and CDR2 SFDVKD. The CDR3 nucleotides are TGTGCCACCAGTGATGGCACTTCCTATGGCTACACCTTC. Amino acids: CATSDGTSYGYTF.

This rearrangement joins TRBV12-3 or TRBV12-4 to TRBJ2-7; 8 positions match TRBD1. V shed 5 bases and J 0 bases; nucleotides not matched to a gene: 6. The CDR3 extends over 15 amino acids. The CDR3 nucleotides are TGTGCCAGCAGTACCCGGGACAGGAGCTCCTACGAGCAGTACTTC. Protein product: CASSTRDRSSYEQYF.

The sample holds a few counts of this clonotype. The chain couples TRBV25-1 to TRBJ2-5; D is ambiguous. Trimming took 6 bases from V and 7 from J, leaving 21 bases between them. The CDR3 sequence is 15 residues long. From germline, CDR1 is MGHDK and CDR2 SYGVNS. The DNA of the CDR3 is TGTGCCAGCAGCCCGACCGGACGCAATATCGCGACCCAGTACTTC. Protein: CASSPTGRNIATQYF.